These T cell receptor beta chains were read from a single sample in a study of blood T cell repertoires in COVID-19. Generated by immunoSEQ multiplex PCR, the TCRdb table keeps only in-frame clones and is missing some. The sample contains over 50,000 clones, 86% of which appear only once. Sequenced material: peripheral blood. Every receptor here comes from a man in his 70s with active COVID-19. Each CDR3 is given without its conserved first and last residue. Each record gives: D gene, V gene, J gene, CDR3 protein. A D gene is named only where the DNA matches it firmly.

TRBD1,TRBV9,TRBJ2-2,ASSVGQGAGELF
NA,TRBV6-6,TRBJ1-5,ASRGGGVNQPQH
NA,TRBV4-3,TRBJ1-1,ASSQFGQMGTEAF
TRBD1,TRBV4-3,TRBJ1-4,ASSQAGGIVSGKLF
TRBD2,TRBV6-5,TRBJ2-7,ASIPGGTDSYEQY
NA,TRBV6-2/TRBV6-3,TRBJ2-7,ASSATYEQY
NA,TRBV12-3/TRBV12-4,TRBJ2-5,ASSPQYQETQY
NA,TRBV15,TRBJ1-1,ATSREGAPRAGTEAF
NA,TRBV7-3,TRBJ2-2,ATSRQGANTGELF
NA,TRBV5-1,TRBJ1-4,ASSSADSVNEKLF